This entry is about one T cell receptor beta chain. Its recognized antigen is unknown. No base quality information exists; no much larger clone differs at one position. The time point label corresponds to: pretreatment peripheral blood. The cohort included roughly 29 patients with locally advanced or metastatic urothelial carcinoma who were treated at Memorial Sloan Kettering on a trial protocol. Peripheral blood mononuclear cells were collected pretreatment and during treatment, at between 1 and 8 total time points per patient. The Qiagen DNeasy Blood extraction kit was used to purify genomic DNA from total PBMCs and tumor samples. Collected pretreatment and during treatment, PBMCs were isolated and stored as previously described. To estimate absolute template abundance from read counts, synthetic TCR analog templates were spiked into each PCR. TCRbeta CDR3 regions were amplified from genomic DNA with bias-controlled V and J gene primers using the immunoSEQ assay. Sequencing of rearranged TCRbeta segments was performed at approximately 20X coverage. The study's processing was this. Clustering was used to correct sequencing errors, and CDR3s were annotated against IMGT so that V, D and J genes could be assigned. Only productive TCRbeta rearrangements were used in downstream analyses, excluding out-of-frame or stop-codon sequences. Clonality was computed as one minus Shannon entropy normalized by the log of the number of unique productive sequences. Fisher's exact test with Benjamini-Hochberg correction, at a threshold of adjusted p below 0.01, was used to find clones that differed between time points or between blood and tumor. TCRdb mirrors the immuneACCESS table, restricted to in-frame sequences. Some clones are absent from its copies; in checked studies, under half trace to an unresolved V gene, and the reason for the others is unknown. D and trimming were read from the DNA, whereas the V and J calls and clone size are those reported in that table. The sample data list around 38,000 clones, and around 82% of these were observed just once. Together, the top ten hold about a sixth of the sample.

CDR1 and CDR2 are drawn from the germline V gene: SQVTM, ANQGSEA. V gives up 7 bases and J gives up 1 base, and the segment between their germline ends measures 16 bases. The CDR3 measures 14 amino acids from cysteine to phenylalanine. The read is trimmed to its CDR3 DNA, 42 bases read in frame from base 1. The data stem from a study of PD-L1 blockade in urothelial cancer (dated by TCRdb to the late 2010s). In the study overall: Therapy was started around 2014 for all patients, and atezolizumab 1,200 mg was administered intravenously every 3 weeks. About nine tenths of the roughly 29 patients were males with bladder-origin urothelial cancer, and 18 of 29 reported a prior smoking history. An ECOG performance status of 0 or 1 was recorded for the patients, and 0 to 3 prior chemotherapy regimens had been received by the patients. Blood samples were analyzed at two time points: 3 weeks after treatment start (second dose) and 6 weeks after treatment start. Blood samples yielded a median of roughly 140,000 T cells and more than 80,000 unique TCRs, with median clonality 0.080. The study, an exploratory multi-omic analysis, examined somatic, immune and clinical correlates of response to PD-L1 blockade with atezolizumab in urothelial cancer. Pretreatment tumor samples, along with matched peripheral blood serially collected before and after atezolizumab treatment, were subjected to TCR sequencing. Durable clinical benefit was defined as a progression-free survival longer than 6 months, and TCR features were additionally tested against progression-free survival and overall survival. In the same patients, whole exome sequencing and RNA sequencing of pretreatment tumors were performed in addition to TCR sequencing. Durable clinical benefit was achieved by nine patients but not by the remaining 20. Pretreatment blood TCR-seq was available for about 30 patients, at least one posttreatment blood collection was obtained for about 24 patients, and tumor TCR-seq was available for about 24 patients.

The research as a whole found: Greater expansion of tumor-associated TCR clones in peripheral blood 3 weeks after the start of treatment was observed in patients with durable benefit (n of about 24, p = 0.022). Small sample size (n ≈ 28) and many exploratory analyses mean the results are intended to be hypothesis-generating. A pretreatment peripheral blood TCR clonality below the median was linked to improved progression-free and overall survival.

This receptor was identified in a man in his fifties or sixties with urothelial cancer. The sequencing here drew on PBMCs, taken around atezolizumab (anti-PD-L1) treatment. Recombination linked TRBV29-1 to TRBJ2-5; the D gene is perhaps TRBD1, on 6 matching bases. The nucleotides are TGCAGCGGGAGCAGGGGTTCGGGCCAAGAGACCCAGTACTTC. It is translated as CSGSRGSGQETQYF. Reference TRBV29-1 and TRBJ2-5 proteins supply the regions before and after the CDR3; the full variable domain is: SAVISQKPSRDICQRGTSLTIQCQVDSQVTMMFWYRQQPGQSLTLIATANQGSEATYESGFVIDKFPISRPNLTFSTLTVSNMSPEDSSIYLCSGSRGSGQETQYFGPGTRLLVL.